This T cell receptor beta chain was profiled in a study of radiation and T cells in renal cell carcinoma (dated by TCRdb to 2018 to 2020). Describing the broader study: A total of fewer than 55 samples underwent TCR beta sequencing, made up of 26 tumors and some 27 peripheral blood samples. The last blood draw happened 4 weeks after radiation, timed to coincide with nephrectomy. Across all 50 or so samples, 3.5 million to 4.5 million unique CDR3 nucleotide sequences encoding approximately 3,000,000 unique CDR3 amino acid sequences were identified. Results and caveats for the whole study, not just this receptor: Effects of radiation dose or scheduling on the TCR repertoire could not be addressed with the single-armed trial design. In blood, the top tumor clonotypes increased from baseline to 2 weeks after radiation and then shrank by 4 weeks, which suggests a temporary expansion of tumor-resident clones. Because pretreatment tumor biopsies were not available, the study could not determine whether clonotypes were already present within the tumor at baseline. Blood repertoire dynamics were not followed beyond 4 weeks after treatment.

A remark on this clone: Its antigen target is currently unknown. Base qualities are not recorded, but no much larger clone differs from it by a single base.

The trim is 6 bases for V and 3 bases for J, with a gap of 20 bases between the germline ends. The CDR3 runs 15 residues from the cysteine to the phenylalanine. Only the CDR3 part of the read is kept: 45 bases, read in frame from the first base. In the germline V gene, CDR1 corresponds to SQVTM and CDR2 to ANQGSEA. The immunoSEQ kit was used, according to the manufacturer's recommendations, to generate TCR beta libraries from genomic DNA. Library preparation used a first multiplex PCR with proprietary primers, then a second PCR adding unique barcodes, with bead cleanups after each round. Each sample batch included a kit-provided positive control reaction and a negative control reaction. The final libraries were assessed on an Agilent 4200 TapeStation D1000 ScreenTape, pooled by volume, and quantified by qPCR. Sequencing ran on an Illumina NextSeq500 with a MidOutput 150-cycle cartridge, using 156 Read1 and 15 Index1 cycles with kit custom primers. The pooled library was loaded at about 0.96 pM, and approximately 19% PhiX control was spiked in. The study's processing was this. Vendor-processed data were analyzed in R, and a clonotype was defined as all T cells sharing the same CDR3 nucleotide sequence. For clone abundance analyses, frequencies were normalized to the 10,000 most abundant clones per sample. Public T cell clones, which averaged fewer than five per sample, were excluded before analysis. A difference in abundance of at least 32-fold between compartments was used to define tumor-enriched and baseline blood-enriched clonotypes. A beta-binomial differential abundance model was used to identify clonotypes that were expanded or contracted between blood time points. The Baroni-Urbani and Buser coefficient was used to measure tumor-blood repertoire similarity, and groups were compared with two-tailed Wilcoxon tests in R. Here the immuneACCESS table is served through TCRdb, limited to in-frame sequences with V and J called. Missing clones are a known gap in these copies; in checked studies unresolved V genes cover under half, and the rest lacks a known reason. That table furnishes V, J and clone size, whereas the DNA furnished D and trimming. This sample comprises fewer than 45,000 clones, 70% to 85% of them detected only once. The ten largest clones add up to around a quarter of the sample.

The time point label, as the study defines it: blood 4 weeks post-SBRT, at nephrectomy. The sample's treatment or condition, from its label and the paper: 15 Gy SBRT to primary tumor, nephrectomy 4 weeks later. The samples were obtained from a clinical trial, where primary renal cell carcinomas were treated with 15 Gy stereotactic body radiation therapy and then removed by nephrectomy 4 weeks afterward. To follow tumor-enriched clonotypes, serial peripheral blood was collected from radiation-treated patients at baseline and at 2 weeks and 4 weeks after SBRT. All patients had renal cell carcinoma with clear cell pathology. Genomic DNA for TCR sequencing was prepared using the QIAamp DNA Blood Mini Kit (Qiagen). The analyses included just those samples that passed every quality control check.

The sample was blood, taken from a patient whose treatment included radiotherapy and nephrectomy. This clonotype was obtained from a woman in her seventies with renal cell carcinoma. Recombination linked TRBV29-1 to TRBJ1-1, with TRBD1 perhaps the D gene, on 6 matching bases. The base sequence is TGCAGCGTCATGTTATGGGCCAGGGGCTACACTGAAGCTTTCTTT. Its translation is CSVMLWARGYTEAFF.